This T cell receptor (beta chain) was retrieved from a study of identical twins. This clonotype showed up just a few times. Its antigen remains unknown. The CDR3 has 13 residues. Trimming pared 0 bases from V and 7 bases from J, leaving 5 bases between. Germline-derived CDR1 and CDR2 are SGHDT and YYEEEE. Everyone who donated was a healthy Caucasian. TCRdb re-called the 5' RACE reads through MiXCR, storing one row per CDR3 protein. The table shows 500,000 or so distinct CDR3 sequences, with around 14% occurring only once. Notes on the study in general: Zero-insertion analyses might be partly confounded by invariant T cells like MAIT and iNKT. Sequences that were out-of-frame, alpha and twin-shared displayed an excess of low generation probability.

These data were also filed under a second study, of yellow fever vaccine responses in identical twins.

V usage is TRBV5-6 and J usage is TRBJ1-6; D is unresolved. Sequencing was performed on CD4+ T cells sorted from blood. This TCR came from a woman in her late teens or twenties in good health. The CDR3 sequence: CASSLEQNSPLHF. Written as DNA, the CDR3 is TGTGCCAGCAGCTTGGAGCAGAATTCACCCCTCCACTTT.